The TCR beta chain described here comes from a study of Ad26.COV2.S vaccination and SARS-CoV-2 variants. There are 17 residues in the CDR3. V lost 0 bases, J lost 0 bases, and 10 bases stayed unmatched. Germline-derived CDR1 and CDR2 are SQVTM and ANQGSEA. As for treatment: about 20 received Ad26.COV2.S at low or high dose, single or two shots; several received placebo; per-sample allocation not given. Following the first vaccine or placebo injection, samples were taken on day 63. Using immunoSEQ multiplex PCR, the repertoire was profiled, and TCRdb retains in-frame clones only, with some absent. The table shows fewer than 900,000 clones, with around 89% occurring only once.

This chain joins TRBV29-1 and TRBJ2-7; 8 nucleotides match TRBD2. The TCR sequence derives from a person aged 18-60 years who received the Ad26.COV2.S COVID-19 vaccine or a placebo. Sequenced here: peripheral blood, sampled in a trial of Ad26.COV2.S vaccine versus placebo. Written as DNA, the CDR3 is TGCAGCGTTGAAGACGAGGCAGGCGGGAGGAGCTCCTACGAGCAGTACTTC. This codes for CSVEDEAGGRSSYEQYF.